This TCR beta chain was captured in a study of T cells in tuberculosis. At the level of the study: CD1B tetramers identified T cells specific for mycobacterial lipid GMM. Samples predate treatment or fall within its first 7 days.

Measured with immunoSEQ multiplex PCR; TCRdb has only the in-frame clones, and not every one. This table has tens of thousands of clones, about 90% appearing once. V shed 8 bases, J shed 2 bases, and the junction held 6 bases outside the gene matches. The germline gives CDR1 MNHEY, CDR2 SMNVEV (reference sequence). This CDR3 has 14 residues. Noted time point: new active TB diagnosis, blood taken before or within 7 days of starting treatment. Confirmation came from sputum smear and/or culture positivity for M. tuberculosis. Each donor contributed about 110,000 T cells on average, unsorted. The receptor comes from an adult with tuberculosis. The chain is built from TRBV27 and TRBJ2-1; TRBD1 matches at 7 bases. The specimen was PBMCs, collected at tuberculosis diagnosis. CDR3 amino acids: CASRSGQTYNEQFF. The CDR3 bases are TGTGCCAGCCGCTCGGGACAGACCTACAATGAGCAGTTCTTC.